This T cell receptor beta chain was profiled in a study of CD8+ T cells in alopecia areata. For a few patients taking part in the biomarker study, CD4+ cells were further sorted into CD25+CD127- cells. Peripheral blood, together with lesional scalp punch biopsies, was collected from alopecia areata patients. cDNA serving as the sequencing template came from extracted, reverse transcribed RNA. Some clones are missing from TCRdb's copy, which holds only in-frame ones; the method was immunoSEQ multiplex PCR. The table lists more than 12,000 clones, about 57% of them singletons. The CDR3 is 13 amino acids. V gave up 4 bases and J gave up 12 bases, with 16 bases separating them. Germline CDR1 reads MNHEY; CDR2 reads SVGAGI.

The sequenced sample was CD4+ Tregs sorted from blood. The chain is built from TRBV6-5 and TRBJ1-5; D remains ambiguous. The receptor comes from a human donor with alopecia areata. CDR3 nucleotides: TGTGCCAGCAGTTCGCAGCTAGGATCGCACCAGCATTTT. As protein: CASSSQLGSHQHF.